The clone carrying this T cell receptor (beta chain) was found many times. The antigen is undetermined. One entry per CDR3 protein, called by TCRdb with MiXCR from the RT-PCR reads. In the table there are more than 700,000 distinct CDR3 sequences, 20% to 25% of which are singletons. This sample is part of a study of response to subunit inactivated influenza vaccine. The V and J ends lost 6 bases and 8 bases, in that order; junction bases with no gene match: 16. The CDR3 sequence is 15 residues long. Germline V lookup: CDR1 DFQATT, CDR2 SNEGSKA (reference sequence). General observations from the study: Authors proposed each seasonal influenza vaccination draws in few new T cells.

V gene TRBV20-1 combines with J gene TRBJ2-4, with TRBD1 matching 7 bases. The clonotype comes from a man aged 50 or older who received an inactivated influenza vaccine. Source: PBMCs from blood, taken 5 days after vaccination. As DNA, the CDR3 is TGCAGTGCCGAGGGGGCCGAAGGGGTGGTGGACATTCAGTACTTC. Its protein product is CSAEGAEGVVDIQYF.